In its sample, the clone carrying this T cell receptor beta chain was seen many times. These data come from a study of blood T cell repertoires in COVID-19. Study-level background: Samples came from the United States, Italy and Spain, spanning acute and convalescent COVID-19. Nucleic acid was either cDNA or gDNA, and it came from T cells, B-cell-depleted T cells, or PBMCs.

Authors' data handling: By means of reference gene primer amplification, nucleated cell counts were estimated. Sequenced by immunoSEQ multiplex PCR; TCRdb stores in-frame clones only, minus some. D and trimming were read from the DNA, whereas the V and J calls and clone size are those reported in that table. The table has about 320,000 clones, more than 70% seen once. One Seattle source followed patients from active infection through their disease course. The CDR3 is made up of 17 amino acids. V shed 3 bases, J shed 1 base, and the junction held 8 bases outside the gene matches. Per the germline V gene, CDR1 is LNHDA and CDR2 is SQIVND (reference sequence).

The sequence was obtained from a woman aged 25 to 39 with COVID-19, enrolled during active disease. V is TRBV19 and J is TRBJ2-2; 7 positions agree with TRBD2. The sample was peripheral blood. CDR3 sequence reads: CASSIGRGGLNTGELFF. CDR3 in DNA: TGTGCCAGTAGTATTGGCCGCGGGGGATTGAACACCGGGGAGCTGTTTTTT.